These 25 T cell receptor beta chains share one sample of origin, sequenced in a study of TIL therapy for anti-PD-1-resistant metastatic lung cancer. Time point reported: pre-treatment sample, taken before nivolumab and TIL therapy. The immunoSEQ assay was v3. Sequencing used immunoSEQ multiplex PCR; TCRdb keeps in-frame clones, though not all of them. The sample shows approximately 60,000 clones, more than 60% of them seen only once. Source: blood, taken at baseline. These receptor sequences come from a person aged 25-85 years with non-small cell lung cancer.

The V and J genes are TRBV19 and TRBJ1-1, with unresolved D. This CDR3 spans 13 amino acids. V was trimmed by 5 bases and J by 0 bases, leaving 7 bases between them. Germline CDR1 reads LNHDA; CDR2 reads SQIVND (reference sequence). CDR3 loop: CASSSDLNTEAFF. For the CDR3, the DNA is TGTGCCAGTAGTTCGGATTTGAACACTGAAGCTTTCTTT.

The chain has TRBV29-1 and TRBJ2-1, with D possibly being TRBD2 (6 bases). CDR1 is SQVTM, CDR2 ANQGSEA, per germline. The CDR3 covers 13 residues. V was trimmed by 3 bases and J by 3 bases, leaving 9 bases between them. The CDR3 region is CSVESSDYNEQFF. The CDR3 DNA reads as TGCAGCGTTGAGTCTAGCGACTACAATGAGCAGTTCTTC.

The sample holds a few counts of this clone. The genes are TRBV28 and TRBJ1-1, with unresolved D. Per the germline V gene, CDR1 is MDHEN and CDR2 is SYDVKM. V dropped 6 bases and J dropped 1 base, with 18 bases sitting between them. The CDR3 contains 16 residues. CDR3 nucleotide sequence: TGTGCCAGCAGACCCTCATACCGACACGCGAACACTGAAGCTTTCTTT. Its protein product is CASRPSYRHANTEAFF.

This clone has just a few counts. The chain carries TRBV7-3 and TRBJ2-3; D perhaps matches TRBD2 (5 bases). The length of the CDR3 is 14 residues. Trimming cost V 5 bases and J 6 bases, with 15 bases left between them. CDR1 and CDR2 from the germline V gene are SGHTA and FQGTGA. The CDR3 DNA reads as TGTGCCAGCAGCCCCCTCTCTAGCTCCGATACGCAGTATTTT. Translated: CASSPLSSSDTQYF. Full variable domain (rest looked up from reference TRBV7-3 and TRBJ2-3): GAGVSQTPSNKVTEKGKYVELRCDPISGHTALYWYRQSLGQGPEFLIYFQGTGAADDSGLPNDRFFAVRPEGSVSTLKIQRTERGDSAVYLCASSPLSSSDTQYFGPGTRLTVL.

V gene TRBV6-1 combines with J gene TRBJ1-1; D ambiguous. V was trimmed by 1 base and J by 1 base, leaving 10 bases between them. Germline assignment: CDR1 MNHNS and CDR2 SASEGT. The CDR3 covers 15 residues. CDR3 DNA: TGTGCCAGCAGTGAAGTCCGTTTGGGGAACACTGAAGCTTTCTTT. Its protein product is CASSEVRLGNTEAFF.

The chain employs TRBV11-3 and TRBJ2-2; no reliable D call. The CDR3 spans 13 residues. V gave up 5 bases and J gave up 2 bases, with 6 bases separating them. CDR1 is SGHNT, CDR2 YENEEA, per germline. The CDR3 DNA is TGTGCCAGCAGCAAGGGAAACACCGGGGAGCTGTTTTTT. Amino acids: CASSKGNTGELFF.

The sample holds a few counts of this clone. The rearrangement links TRBV28 to TRBJ1-1; D is possibly TRBD1 (5 bases). V was clipped by 3 bases and J by 5 bases, with 16 bases between them. The V gene's germline CDR1 is MDHEN and CDR2 SYDVKM. CDR3 length equals 15 residues. The CDR3 DNA sequence: TGTGCCAGCAGTTTCCCCGGGACTCGCCCAACTGAAGCTTTCTTT. It is translated as CASSFPGTRPTEAFF. The full variable domain, in which reference TRBV28 and TRBJ1-1 provide the parts outside the CDR3, is DVKVTQSSRYLVKRTGEKVFLECVQDMDHENMFWYRQDPGLGLRLIYFSYDVKMKEKGDIPEGYSVSREKKERFSLILESASTNQTSMYLCASSFPGTRPTEAFFGQGTRLTVV.

This chain uses TRBV29-1 with TRBJ2-7, with D possibly TRBD2 on 6 matching bases. The CDR3 has 14 amino acids. V was clipped by 7 bases and J by 7 bases, with 23 bases between them. From germline, CDR1 is SQVTM and CDR2 ANQGSEA. The CDR3: CSAQRVGRGVEQYF. The CDR3 region has the DNA TGCAGCGCCCAGAGGGTCGGTCGCGGGGTAGAGCAGTACTTC.

CDR3 sequence (DNA): TGTGCCAGCTGTCTGCAGGGAGCCTATGGCTACACCTTC. This codes for CASCLQGAYGYTF. This chain joins TRBV6-5 and TRBJ1-2, with D tentatively TRBD1 (5 bases). This CDR3 spans 13 amino acids. CDR1 MNHEY and CDR2 SVGAGI come from the germline V gene. Trimming left V 8 bases short and J 4 bases short, with 14 bases between.

The chain has TRBV27 and TRBJ2-7; 7 nucleotides align to TRBD1. Germline assignment: CDR1 MNHEY and CDR2 SMNVEV (reference sequence). Germline trimming cut 3 bases from V and 3 bases from J; bases unmatched to any gene: 5. The CDR3 is 14 residues long. CDR3 residues: CASSFGQGDYEQYF. CDR3 coding DNA: TGTGCCAGCAGTTTTGGGCAGGGGGACTACGAGCAGTACTTC.

The chain couples TRBV9 to TRBJ2-7; 8 bases are a match to TRBD2. This CDR3 has 16 residues. The V gene's germline CDR1 is SGDLS and CDR2 YYNGEE. The V gene end was trimmed by 1 base and the J gene end by 3 bases; junction bases not matched to a gene: 9. The CDR3 here is CASSVSPGLDRYEQYF. Written as DNA, the CDR3 is TGTGCCAGCAGCGTATCCCCGGGACTAGATCGCTACGAGCAGTACTTC.

J is TRBJ1-5 and V is TRBV5-8; possible D gene TRBD1, 5 bases. V was shortened by 0 bases and J by 6 bases, with 7 bases between the two germline ends. Germline V gives CDR1 SGHTS, CDR2 YDEGEE. This CDR3 has 13 amino acids. The CDR3 loop is CASSLDGGQPQHF. CDR3 nucleotide sequence: TGTGCCAGCAGCTTGGATGGGGGTCAGCCCCAGCATTTT.

The chain joins TRBV7-2 to TRBJ2-7; a weak D match, TRBD2 (5 bases). The CDR3 has 13 residues. Germline lookup yields CDR1 SGHTA and CDR2 FQGNSA. V lost 3 bases, J lost 5 bases, and 11 bases lay in between. Here the CDR3 reads CASSLRLADEQYF. CDR3 nucleotide sequence: TGTGCCAGCAGCTTGAGGCTAGCCGACGAGCAGTACTTC.

The J gene is TRBJ2-4, the V gene TRBV7-9; TRBD1 is a possible D gene (6 bases). Deletions cut 5 bases from V and 0 bases from J, with 11 bases between. Germline assignment: CDR1 SEHNR and CDR2 FQNEAQ (reference sequence). This CDR3 spans 15 amino acids. The CDR3 bases are TGTGCCAGCAGCCCGGGACAACCAGCCAAAAACATTCAGTACTTC. Amino acid sequence: CASSPGQPAKNIQYF. Full variable domain (outside the CDR3, taken from reference TRBV7-9 and TRBJ2-4): DTGVSQNPRHKITKRGQNVTFRCDPISEHNRLYWYRQTLGQGPEFLTYFQNEAQLEKSRLLSDRFSAERPKGSFSTLEIQRTEQGDSAMYLCASSPGQPAKNIQYFGAGTRLSVL.

The chain uses TRBV4-3 and TRBJ2-1; no reliable D call. The CDR3 extends over 11 amino acids. Trimming cost V 1 base and J 9 bases, with 4 bases left between them. Germline lookup yields CDR1 LGHNA and CDR2 YSLEER. This CDR3 is CASSQASEQFF. In nucleotides, the CDR3 is TGCGCCAGCAGCCAAGCTAGTGAGCAGTTCTTC.

The chain employs TRBV5-6 and TRBJ2-7; D call uncertain. The CDR3 totals 14 residues. Germline CDR1 SGHDT, CDR2 YYEEEE. V was cut by 2 bases and J by 3 bases, with 12 bases left in between. CDR3 loop: CASSFWAANYEQYF. DNA of the CDR3: TGTGCCAGCAGCTTTTGGGCAGCCAACTACGAGCAGTACTTC.

In this sample, this clone turned up once. V is TRBV2 and J is TRBJ2-7, with 9 bases aligning to TRBD1. The germline CDR1 and CDR2 sequences are SNHLY and FYNNEI. V shed 2 bases, J shed 6 bases, and the junction held 14 bases outside the gene matches. The length of the CDR3 is 17 residues. In DNA form, the CDR3 reads TGTGCCAGCAGTGAAAAGACATACGGACAGGGGAGCTCCGAGCAGTACTTC. This translates into CASSEKTYGQGSSEQYF.

J is TRBJ2-1 and V is TRBV9; 11 nucleotides line up with TRBD2. This CDR3 has 15 residues. Germline values: CDR1 SGDLS, CDR2 YYNGEE. Germline trimming cut 4 bases from V and 9 bases from J; bases unmatched to any gene: 9. The CDR3 loop reads CASSPLAGGHGEQFF. The CDR3 coding sequence is TGTGCCAGCAGCCCGTTAGCGGGGGGGCACGGTGAGCAGTTCTTC.

V gene TRBV6-5 combines with J gene TRBJ1-3, with 9 positions matching TRBD1. The V gene's germline CDR1 is MNHEY and CDR2 SVGAGI. The CDR3 is 15 amino acids. V gave up 5 bases and J gave up 1 base; unmatched junction bases: 3. The CDR3 loop is CASSPDRGSGNTIYF. CDR3 sequence (DNA): TGTGCCAGCAGTCCCGACAGGGGGTCTGGAAACACCATATATTTT.

The rearrangement links TRBV5-6 to TRBJ2-7; possible D gene TRBD1, 6 bases. The V gene's germline CDR1 is SGHDT and CDR2 YYEEEE. V was pared by 0 bases and J by 3 bases, with 13 bases between. The CDR3 is 15 residues long. This CDR3 reads CASSLEPGAGYEQYF. For the CDR3, the DNA is TGTGCCAGCAGCTTGGAGCCAGGGGCGGGCTACGAGCAGTACTTC.

The chain combines TRBV7-6 with TRBJ1-1; tentatively, D is TRBD1 (5 bases). Germline CDR1 and CDR2: SGHVS and FNYEAQ. The CDR3 consists of 15 residues. Trimming removed 5 bases at V and 6 bases at J, with 19 bases between. This chain's CDR3 is CASSAGFTGAPEAFF. In DNA, the CDR3 is TGTGCCAGCAGCGCGGGATTTACAGGTGCCCCTGAAGCTTTCTTT.

The chain couples TRBV29-1 to TRBJ1-6; 8 bases map to TRBD1. Germline values: CDR1 SQVTM, CDR2 ANQGSEA. CDR3 size: 14 residues. After removal of 4 bases from V and 10 bases from J, the junction contained 9 bases not matched to a gene. This CDR3 is CSVGSGGAGSPLHF. DNA of the CDR3: TGCAGCGTTGGATCAGGGGGCGCGGGCTCACCCCTCCACTTT.

The V and J genes are TRBV28 and TRBJ1-2; D possibly corresponds to TRBD1 (6 bases). V lost 3 bases to trimming and J lost 0 bases, with 8 bases between them. Germline lookup yields CDR1 MDHEN and CDR2 SYDVKM. This CDR3 spans 14 amino acids. CDR3 sequence reads: CASSFDRPNYGYTF. CDR3 in DNA: TGTGCCAGCAGTTTTGACAGGCCTAACTATGGCTACACCTTC.

This chain uses TRBV30 with TRBJ2-7; 12 bases map to TRBD1. Germline values: CDR1 GTSNPN, CDR2 SVGIG (reference sequence). The ends lost 5 bases at V and 9 bases at J; junction bases unmatched: 8. This CDR3 contains 13 residues. CDR3 in DNA: TGTGCCTGGGGGACAGGGGGCGATACGAGGCAGTACTTC. As protein: CAWGTGGDTRQYF.

The J gene is TRBJ1-2, the V gene TRBV7-2; unclear D gene. The CDR3 extends over 14 amino acids. Looked up from germline, CDR1 is SGHTA and CDR2 is FQGNSA. V was cut by 1 base and J by 0 bases, with 6 bases left in between. The CDR3 loop reads CASSLDRANYGYTF. The CDR3 coding sequence is TGTGCCAGCAGCTTAGACAGAGCTAACTATGGCTACACCTTC.